This paragraph reports one T cell receptor (beta chain). The data derive from a study of control samples from healthy donors and cancer patients. This table comes from immunoSEQ multiplex PCR, and its TCRdb copy is limited to in-frame clones, with some not included. Among fewer than 200,000 clones listed, just over 85% were seen once. The CDR3 is 14 amino acids. Germline loops: CDR1 MNHEY, CDR2 SVGAGI. The ends lost 2 bases at V and 8 bases at J; junction bases unmatched: 6. The chain carries TRBV6-5 and TRBJ2-1; 7 bases line up with TRBD1. Sequencing was carried out using blood. The receptor's source is a young woman in good health. CDR3 sequence reads: CASSYTYGTDEQFF. The CDR3 nucleotides are TGTGCCAGCAGTTACACATACGGGACAGATGAGCAGTTCTTC.